This T cell receptor (beta chain) was documented in a study of blood T cell repertoires in COVID-19 (dated by TCRdb to between 2020 and 2021). A note on the overall study: Samples covering the acute and convalescent phases of COVID-19 were provided by collaborators in the United States, Italy and Spain. The material from the prospective study consisted of cDNA or gDNA derived from T cells, B-cell-depleted T cells, or PBMCs. Deeply sampled blood TCRbeta repertoires from subjects exposed to, actively infected with, or recovered from COVID-19 were included in the dataset. A freely available public database, intended as a resource for researchers studying the immune response to SARS-CoV-2, is where the repertoires were released. Samples came from the ongoing ImmuneRACE study (first 160 participants) plus 1,254 subjects from 6 global collaborators. A de-identified subject ID, COVID-19 status, age in years and sex were almost always included in the sample metadata. HLA class I and class II types, where available, came from metadata supplied by the sample provider rather than from assay-based typing.

Study-level results and caveats: Clinical and demographic metadata were provided uncurated, with the amount varying by source and participant.

The germline V gene (reference sequence) provides CDR1 LNHDA and CDR2 SQIVND. The V and J ends are trimmed by 1 base and 8 bases, leaving 20 bases between them. The CDR3 runs 17 amino acids, cysteine and phenylalanine included. The only DNA kept is the CDR3, 51 bases in frame from the first base. A note on this clone: Its antigen remains unidentified. The input lacks base qualities; no much larger clone sits a single base away.

Collaborating institutions collected whole blood in K2EDTA tubes following their own protocols. For TCRbeta analysis, collaborator samples were shipped as frozen whole blood, as isolated PBMCs, or as DNA extracted from either sample type. The immunoSEQ Assay, a bias-controlled multiplex PCR, was used to amplify TCRbeta CDR3 regions from genomic DNA. Per the authors' processing: Within the assay, amplification of reference gene primers was used to estimate how many nucleated cells each sample contained. To quantify the absolute abundance of each unique TCRbeta CDR3 rearrangement, sequence reads were collapsed and filtered. For each sample, productive Simpson clonality was calculated as the square root of Simpson's diversity index across productive rearrangements. TCRdb mirrors the immuneACCESS table, restricted to in-frame sequences. Some clones are absent from its copies; in checked studies, under half trace to an unresolved V gene, and the reason for the others is unknown. V and J calls and clone size are those listed in that table; D and trimming were worked out from the DNA. This sample holds about 170,000 clones; 75% to 90% were observed only once. Over 3% of the sample comes from the top ten.

The receptor's source is a human donor with acute or convalescent COVID-19. The donor label of this sample is uncertain. The V gene is TRBV19 and the J gene is TRBJ1-4, and the D gene may be TRBD1, 5 bases matching. Sample: peripheral blood. The DNA is TGTGCCAGTAGTATAGGGCGGGGGTTCCTGGGGAAGGAAAAACTGTTTTTT. This is translated as CASSIGRGFLGKEKLFF.